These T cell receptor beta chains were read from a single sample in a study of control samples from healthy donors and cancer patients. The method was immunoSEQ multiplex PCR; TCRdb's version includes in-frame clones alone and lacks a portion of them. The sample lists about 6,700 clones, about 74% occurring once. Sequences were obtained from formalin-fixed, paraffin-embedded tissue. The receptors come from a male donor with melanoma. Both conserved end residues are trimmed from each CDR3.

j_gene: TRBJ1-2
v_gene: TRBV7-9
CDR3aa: ASSLGQGTNYGYT

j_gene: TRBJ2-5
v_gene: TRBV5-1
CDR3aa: ASSLVGGNQETQY

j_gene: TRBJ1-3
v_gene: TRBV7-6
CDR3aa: ASSLDSSAGNTIY

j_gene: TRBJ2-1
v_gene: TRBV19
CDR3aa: ASSNYNEQF

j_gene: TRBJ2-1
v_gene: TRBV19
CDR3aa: ASSTGLVHEQF

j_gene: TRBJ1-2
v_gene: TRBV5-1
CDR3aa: ASSLETGKYGYT

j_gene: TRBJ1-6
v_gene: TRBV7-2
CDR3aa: ASSSRPGNSPLH

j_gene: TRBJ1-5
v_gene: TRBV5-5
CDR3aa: ASSLGAGEGQPQH

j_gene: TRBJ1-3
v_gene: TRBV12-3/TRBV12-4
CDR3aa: ASSFANTIY

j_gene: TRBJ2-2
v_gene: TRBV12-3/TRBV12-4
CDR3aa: ASSLLAGGELF

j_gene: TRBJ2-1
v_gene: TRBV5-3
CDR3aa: ARSIGTGVPGEQF

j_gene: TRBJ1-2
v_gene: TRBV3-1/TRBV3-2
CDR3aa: ASSQDLAELSGYT

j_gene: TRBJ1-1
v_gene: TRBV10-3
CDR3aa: AISSGTEGTEAF

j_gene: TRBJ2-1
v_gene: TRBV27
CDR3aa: ASSLGQVRNEQF

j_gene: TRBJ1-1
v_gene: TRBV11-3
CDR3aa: ASSFSGNTEAF

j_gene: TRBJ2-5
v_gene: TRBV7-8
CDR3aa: ASSPMGTQY

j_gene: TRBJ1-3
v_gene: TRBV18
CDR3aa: ASSISAGTGSGNTIY

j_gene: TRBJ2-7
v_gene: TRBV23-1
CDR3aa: ASTGQGGYEQY

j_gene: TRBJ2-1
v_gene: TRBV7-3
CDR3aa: ASSLYEDYNEQF

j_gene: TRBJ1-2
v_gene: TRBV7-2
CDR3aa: ASSYTPGFYGYT

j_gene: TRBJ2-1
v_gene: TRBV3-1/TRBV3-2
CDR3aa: ASSQDGLFAGDPSYNEQF

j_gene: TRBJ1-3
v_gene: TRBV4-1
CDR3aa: ASSQVLTGLSGNTIY

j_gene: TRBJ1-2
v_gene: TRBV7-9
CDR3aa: ASSIGTVNYGYT

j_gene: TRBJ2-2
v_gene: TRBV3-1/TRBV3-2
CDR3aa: ASSRKTSGGSGELF

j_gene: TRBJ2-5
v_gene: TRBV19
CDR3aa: ASSIGTGGQVQETQY

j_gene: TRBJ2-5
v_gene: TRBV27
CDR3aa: ASRLAGAQETQY

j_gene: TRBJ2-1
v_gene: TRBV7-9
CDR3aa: ASSLAGRGTGHNEQF

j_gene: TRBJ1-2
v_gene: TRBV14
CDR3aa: ASSQAWGQGYGYT

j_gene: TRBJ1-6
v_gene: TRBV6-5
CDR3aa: ASRVGGYSPLH

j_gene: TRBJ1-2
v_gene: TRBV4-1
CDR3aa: ASSQEIRTGNYGYT

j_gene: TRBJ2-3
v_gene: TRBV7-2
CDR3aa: ASSPEVRGGTDTQY

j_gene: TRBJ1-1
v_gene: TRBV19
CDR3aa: ASSIGAEAF

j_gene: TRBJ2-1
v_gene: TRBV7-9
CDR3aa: ASSSQRVSSYNEQF

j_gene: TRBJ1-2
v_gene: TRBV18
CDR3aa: ASSPLRGRDYGYT

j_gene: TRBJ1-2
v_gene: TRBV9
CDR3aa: ASSVGGRANYGYT

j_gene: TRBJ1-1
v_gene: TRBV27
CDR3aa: ASSWGQGNTEAF

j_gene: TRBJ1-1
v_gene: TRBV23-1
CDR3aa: ASSYPRDRARDTEAF

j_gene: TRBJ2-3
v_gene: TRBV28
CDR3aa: ASSPTVRGIADTQY

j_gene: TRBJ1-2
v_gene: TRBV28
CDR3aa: ASSSRGWTTYGYT

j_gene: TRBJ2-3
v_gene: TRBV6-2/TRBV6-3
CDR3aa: ASSYTGGATDTQY

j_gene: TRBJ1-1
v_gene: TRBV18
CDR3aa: ASSPPRGTEAF

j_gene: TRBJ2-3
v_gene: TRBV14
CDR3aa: ASSHGLAGEEALYGSTDTQY

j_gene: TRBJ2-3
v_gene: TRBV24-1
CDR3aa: ATSDFRTQY

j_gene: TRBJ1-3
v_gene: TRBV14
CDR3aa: ASSFRGNTIY

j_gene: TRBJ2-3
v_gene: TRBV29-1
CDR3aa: SVDGLAGGTSTDTQY

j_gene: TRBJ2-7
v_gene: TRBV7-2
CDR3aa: ASSLGGRAYEQY